The entry that follows covers one TCR beta chain sequence. Germline CDR1 SGDLS, CDR2 YYNGEE. J lost 7 bases, V lost 5 bases, and 4 bases had no gene match. The CDR3 length is 12 residues. This specimen comes from a study of CD8+CD57+ T cells in acquired aplastic anemia. Study information: Healthy CD8+ samples averaged approximately 11 million reads.

TCR beta VDJ and CDR3 profiling used genomic DNA as template. TCRdb analysed the reads with MiXCR anew, one entry per CDR3 protein. The sample consists of over 200,000 distinct CDR3 sequences, 61% of them appearing once. Sample: sorted CD4+, CD8+, or CD8+CD57+ T cells (not recorded which) from PBMCs. The TCR sequence derives from a human donor in good health. J is TRBJ2-7 and V is TRBV9; 9 bases agree with TRBD2. The chain's CDR3 is CASSSAGGEQYF. The CDR3 nucleotides are TGTGCCAGCAGTTCGGCGGGGGGGGAGCAGTACTTC.